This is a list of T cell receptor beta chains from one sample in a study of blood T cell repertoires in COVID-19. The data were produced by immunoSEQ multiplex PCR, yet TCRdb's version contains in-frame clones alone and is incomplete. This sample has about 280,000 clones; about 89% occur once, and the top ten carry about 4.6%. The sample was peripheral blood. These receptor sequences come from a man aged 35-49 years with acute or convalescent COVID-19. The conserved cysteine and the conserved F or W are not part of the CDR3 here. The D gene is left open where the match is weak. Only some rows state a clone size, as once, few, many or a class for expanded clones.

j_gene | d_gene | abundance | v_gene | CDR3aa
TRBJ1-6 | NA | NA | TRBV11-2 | ASSSGLLGPLH
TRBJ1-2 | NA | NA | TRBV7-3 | ASSSMGRDGYT
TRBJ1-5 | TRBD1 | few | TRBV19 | ASSVTGGGGNQPQH
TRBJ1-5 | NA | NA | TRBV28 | ASSLGPGNQPQH
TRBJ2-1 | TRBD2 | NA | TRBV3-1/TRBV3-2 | ASSRGLAGAGGNEQF
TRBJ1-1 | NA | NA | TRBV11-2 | ASSLFGQLSNTEAF
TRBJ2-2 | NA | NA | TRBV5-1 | ASSFGQLNTGELF
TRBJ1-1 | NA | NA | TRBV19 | ASSIGLWNTEAF
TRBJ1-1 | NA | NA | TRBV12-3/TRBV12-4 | ASTPDRSEAF
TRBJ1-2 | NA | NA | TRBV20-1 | SARDVNGYT
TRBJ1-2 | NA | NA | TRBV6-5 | ASSPGPSEGYGYT
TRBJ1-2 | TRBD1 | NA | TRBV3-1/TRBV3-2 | ASSQGGQGGYGYT
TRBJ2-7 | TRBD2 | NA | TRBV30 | AWRRRLAGLEPEQY
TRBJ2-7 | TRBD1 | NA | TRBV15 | ATSRGGTVSYEQY
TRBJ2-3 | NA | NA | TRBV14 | ASSHGLKRTDTQY
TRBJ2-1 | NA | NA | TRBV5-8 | ASTFAVGGLLYNEQF
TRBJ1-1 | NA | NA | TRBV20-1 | SVRRGEAF
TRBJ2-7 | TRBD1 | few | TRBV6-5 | ASSNGQDPNEQY
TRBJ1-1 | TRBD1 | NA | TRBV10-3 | AISEPRGGSSRNTEAF
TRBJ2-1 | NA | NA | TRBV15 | ATSTRPNEGRSEF
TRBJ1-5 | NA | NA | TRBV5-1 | ASSLSGNQPQH
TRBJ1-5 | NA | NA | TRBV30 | AWTPETVSINQPQH
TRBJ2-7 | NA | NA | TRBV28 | ASRAGTTSSYEQY
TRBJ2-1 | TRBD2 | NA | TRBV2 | ASSLTGTSLAYNEQF
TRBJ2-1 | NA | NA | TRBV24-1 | ATSEASLNEQF
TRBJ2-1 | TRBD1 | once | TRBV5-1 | ASSWDRGQGEQF
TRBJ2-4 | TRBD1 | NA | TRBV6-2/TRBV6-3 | ASSNPTGGGNIQY
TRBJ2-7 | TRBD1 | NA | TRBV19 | ASSSRGRNYGQY
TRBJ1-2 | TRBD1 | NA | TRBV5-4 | ASSSPAGGYGYT
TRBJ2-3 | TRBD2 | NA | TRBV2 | ASSLVLAGVTDTQY
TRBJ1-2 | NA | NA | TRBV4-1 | ASSQDIGGNYGYT
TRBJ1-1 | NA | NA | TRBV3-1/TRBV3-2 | ASADNTEAF
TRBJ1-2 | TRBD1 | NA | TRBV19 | ASSIGTGAYGYT
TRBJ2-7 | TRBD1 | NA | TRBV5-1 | ASSSGQGAHEQY
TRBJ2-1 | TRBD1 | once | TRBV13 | ASSWGQSYNEQF
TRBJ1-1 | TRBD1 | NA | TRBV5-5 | ASSLTGGTTEAF
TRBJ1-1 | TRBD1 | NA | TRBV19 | ASSISQGVGAF
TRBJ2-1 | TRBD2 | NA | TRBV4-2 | ASSQAGTSGVGPYNEQF
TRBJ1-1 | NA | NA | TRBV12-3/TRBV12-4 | ASGSGGIRAF
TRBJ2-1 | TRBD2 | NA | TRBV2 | ASNFSPSGGLNEQF